The 26 T cell receptor beta chains below were found in one sample sequenced in a study of beta chain features in type 1 diabetes. Expressed TCRB transcripts were sequenced because the entire RNA isolate underwent reverse transcription. Assay used: immunoSEQ multiplex PCR; TCRdb lists only in-frame clones, some missing. The table has approximately 150,000 clones, over 7.5% seen once. The sequenced sample consisted of central memory CD4+ T cells from blood. The origin of the receptors is a woman aged 18-35 years in good health.

This chain uses TRBV9 with TRBJ2-7; D ambiguous. Trimming shortened V by 0 bases and J by 1 base, and 11 bases separated the two germline ends. Germline CDR1 and CDR2: SGDLS and YYNGEE. The CDR3 has 15 amino acids. The CDR3: CASSVGGTNSYEQYF. The CDR3 DNA is TGTGCCAGCAGCGTAGGAGGTACCAATTCCTACGAGCAGTACTTC. Based on the CDR3 plus reference TRBV9 and TRBJ2-7, the full variable domain is DSGVTQTPKHLITATGQRVTLRCSPRSGDLSVYWYQQSLDQGLQFLIQYYNGEERAKGNILERFSAQQFPDLHSELNLSSLELGDSALYFCASSVGGTNSYEQYFGPGTRLTVT.

The chain combines TRBV9 with TRBJ2-7; 9 bases line up with TRBD1. This CDR3 region has 15 residues. CDR1 SGDLS and CDR2 YYNGEE come from the germline V gene. V lost 4 bases, J lost 2 bases, and 7 bases stayed unmatched. The DNA for the CDR3 is TGTGCCAGCAGCCCTCCCGGGACAGGGACCTACGAGCAGTACTTC. As protein: CASSPPGTGTYEQYF.

This clone turned up a few times. This rearrangement joins TRBV5-1 to TRBJ2-3; D remains ambiguous. Germline V gives CDR1 SGHRS, CDR2 YFSETQ. V gave up 0 bases and J gave up 2 bases, with 7 bases separating them. This CDR3 is 14 amino acids long. CDR3 nucleotide sequence: TGCGCCAGCAGCTTGGGCGGCAACACAGATACGCAGTATTTT. Protein product: CASSLGGNTDTQYF.

The chain recombines TRBV19 with TRBJ2-1; a possible D gene is TRBD2 (6 bases). V dropped 3 bases and J dropped 9 bases, with 18 bases sitting between them. The CDR3 runs 15 residues. CDR1 and CDR2 from the germline V gene are LNHDA and SQIVND (reference sequence). The chain's CDR3 is CASSISLASTGEQFF. The CDR3 DNA follows: TGTGCCAGTAGTATTTCGCTAGCGTCCACGGGTGAGCAGTTCTTC.

The chain couples TRBV14 to TRBJ2-5, with 9 bases matching TRBD1. The closer fit of TRBJ2-7 to the DNA end suggests the J call may be wrong. This CDR3 spans 15 amino acids. Germline lookup yields CDR1 SGHDN and CDR2 FVKESK. As DNA, the CDR3 is TGTGCCAGCAGCCGACCGGGACAGGGAGCCTACGAGCAGTACTTC. Its translation: CASSRPGQGAYEQYF.

The CDR3 loop is CSVRQGDLNTEAFF. In DNA form, the CDR3 reads TGCAGCGTACGACAGGGGGACCTGAACACTGAAGCTTTCTTT. The chain has TRBV29-1 and TRBJ1-1; 9 bases are a match to TRBD1. This CDR3 region has 14 residues. V lost 6 bases to trimming and J lost 0 bases; unmatched junction nucleotides: 5. Germline V gene lookup returns CDR1 SQVTM and CDR2 ANQGSEA.

This clone was picked up many times. The chain joins TRBV5-6 to TRBJ2-3, with TRBD2 matching over 10 bases. Germline V lookup: CDR1 SGHDT, CDR2 YYEEEE. V gave up 2 bases and J gave up 2 bases; unmatched junction bases: 5. CDR3 length equals 16 residues. The CDR3 protein is CASSFLAGDTTDTQYF. CDR3 bases: TGTGCCAGCAGCTTCCTAGCGGGGGACACCACAGATACGCAGTATTTT.

This clone was seen only a few times. V gene TRBV7-9 combines with J gene TRBJ1-1; unclear D gene. Germline values: CDR1 SEHNR, CDR2 FQNEAQ (reference sequence). CDR3 size: 14 residues. V lost 4 bases to trimming and J lost 2 bases, with 11 bases between them. CDR3 loop: CASSSDLDNTEAFF. CDR3 coding DNA: TGTGCCAGCAGCTCCGACCTAGATAACACTGAAGCTTTCTTT.

V is TRBV6-5 and J is TRBJ1-2; tentatively, D is TRBD1 (6 bases). The CDR3 is 12 residues long. V lost 2 bases and J 6 bases, leaving 7 bases between the germline ends. Germline CDR1 is MNHEY and CDR2 is SVGAGI. The CDR3 region is CASSYRQDGYTF. Here the CDR3 DNA reads TGTGCCAGCAGTTACAGACAGGATGGCTACACCTTC.

The gene calls are TRBV19 and TRBJ2-1; D call uncertain. This CDR3 spans 13 amino acids. Germline V gene lookup returns CDR1 LNHDA and CDR2 SQIVND (reference sequence). V lost 3 bases and J lost 9, with 12 bases in between. Here the CDR3 reads CASSIDSYTEQFF. In DNA, the CDR3 is TGTGCCAGTAGTATCGACTCGTATACTGAGCAGTTCTTC.

This clone was detected only a few times. The chain joins TRBV27 to TRBJ1-5; D is possibly TRBD1 (5 bases). This CDR3 contains 17 residues. Between the trimmed V and J ends, which lost 0 bases and 2 bases, there was a span of 14 bases. CDR1 is MNHEY and CDR2 is SMNVEV in the germline V gene (reference sequence). CDR3 nucleotide sequence: TGTGCCAGCAGTTTATCGATGCGGGGGAGAGGCAATCAGCCCCAGCATTTT. Translating it yields CASSLSMRGRGNQPQHF.

The genes are TRBV7-9 and TRBJ2-7; weak D call: TRBD2 (5 bases). Germline V lookup: CDR1 SEHNR, CDR2 FQNEAQ (reference sequence). CDR3 size: 15 residues. The V end lost 5 bases, the J end lost 1 base, and 15 bases lay between the germline ends. Here the CDR3 reads CASSRGRTGSYEQYF. As DNA, the CDR3 is TGTGCCAGCAGCCGCGGACGGACGGGATCCTACGAGCAGTACTTC.

The J gene is TRBJ1-2, the V gene TRBV6-1; D is perhaps TRBD1 (5 bases). There are 17 residues in the CDR3. The V gene lost 2 bases and the J gene lost 4 bases, with 20 bases spanning the gap. Germline values: CDR1 MNHNS, CDR2 SASEGT. Here the CDR3 DNA reads TGTGCCAGCAGTGAAAGAGGAGGAGGGGACTTTAGCTATGGCTACACCTTC. Translated: CASSERGGGDFSYGYTF.

Only a few counts were recorded for this clone. The CDR3 loop is CASSLAGDSNTEAFF. Written as DNA, the CDR3 is TGTGCCAGCAGCTTAGCCGGGGACTCCAACACTGAAGCTTTCTTT. This chain connects TRBV7-9 to TRBJ1-1, with D tentatively TRBD1 (5 bases). The V and J ends lost 0 bases and 2 bases respectively, with 10 bases between them. Per the germline V gene, CDR1 is SEHNR and CDR2 is FQNEAQ (reference sequence). CDR3 length equals 15 residues.

This chain links TRBV6-5 with TRBJ1-2; TRBD1 matches at 8 bases. CDR3 length: 13 residues. With V trimmed by 5 bases and J by 13 bases, 12 bases remained unmatched. The germline V gene has CDR1 MNHEY and CDR2 SVGAGI. In DNA, the CDR3 is TGTGCCAGCAGTCTCCCGGGACAGGTGTATCGCACCTTC. Its protein product is CASSLPGQVYRTF.

The V and J genes are TRBV5-1 and TRBJ2-3; D is unresolved. Germline V lookup: CDR1 SGHRS, CDR2 YFSETQ. The CDR3 sequence is 14 residues long. The V end was cut by 3 bases, the J end by 1 base, with 9 bases between. CDR3 nucleotides: TGCGCCAGCAGCTCTGGGCTGGGCACAGATACGCAGTATTTT. It translates to CASSSGLGTDTQYF.

This chain uses TRBV5-1 with TRBJ2-7; D is possibly TRBD2 (6 bases). Per the germline V gene, CDR1 is SGHRS and CDR2 is YFSETQ. The CDR3 is 16 amino acids. V was clipped by 3 bases and J by 0 bases, with 16 bases between them. CDR3 loop: CASSWDSGMGSYEQYF. The CDR3 DNA follows: TGCGCCAGCAGCTGGGATAGCGGTATGGGCTCCTACGAGCAGTACTTC.

This clone appeared a few times. The CDR3 nucleotides are TGCGCCAGCAGCTTGGATGGGACAGGGGGCTCCTACGAGCAGTACTTC. Protein sequence: CASSLDGTGGSYEQYF. The chain employs TRBV5-1 and TRBJ2-7; 11 nucleotides align to TRBD1. J was trimmed by 0 bases and V by 0 bases; bases with no gene match: 2. Germline assignment: CDR1 SGHRS and CDR2 YFSETQ. There are 16 residues in the CDR3.

Regarding this clone: The same CDR3 arises from other DNA sequences in this sample as well. The gene calls are TRBV18 and TRBJ1-1; 7 bases are a match to TRBD1. The CDR3 sequence is 14 residues long. Germline V lookup: CDR1 KGHSH, CDR2 LQKENI. J gave up 0 bases and V 3 bases, and 1 base lay outside the gene matches. The CDR3 DNA is TGTGCCAGCTCACCGGGACAGTTGAACACTGAAGCTTTCTTT. It is translated as CASSPGQLNTEAFF.

A few counts support this clone. This chain joins TRBV5-1 and TRBJ2-5; 9 bases agree with TRBD1. Germline CDR1 reads SGHRS; CDR2 reads YFSETQ. Losses at the gene ends were 4 bases for V and 4 bases for J; bases not matched to a gene: 8. The length of the CDR3 is 15 residues. The CDR3 here is CASSLGQGRGETQYF. The CDR3 bases are TGCGCCAGCAGCCTCGGACAGGGGAGAGGAGAGACCCAGTACTTC. Drawing the rest from reference TRBV5-1 and TRBJ2-5, the complete variable domain is KAGVTQTPRYLIKTRGQQVTLSCSPISGHRSVSWYQQTPGQGLQFLFEYFSETQRNKGNFPGRFSGRQFSNSRSEMNVSTLELGDSALYLCASSLGQGRGETQYFGPGTRLLVL.

This clone was observed many times. The chain carries TRBV7-8 and TRBJ2-5, with 8 bases identical to TRBD1. CDR1 SGHVS and CDR2 FQNEAQ come from the germline V gene. The CDR3 runs 15 residues. V lost 2 bases to trimming and J lost 1 base; unmatched junction nucleotides: 3. CDR3 in amino acids: CASSLTGTGQETQYF. The CDR3 region has the DNA TGTGCCAGCAGCTTAACCGGGACAGGCCAAGAGACCCAGTACTTC.

The rearrangement uses TRBV7-2 and TRBJ2-3; 7 bases fit TRBD2. The CDR3 is made up of 12 amino acids. V lost 5 bases and J lost 10; bases outside the gene matches: 6. Germline V CDR1 and CDR2: SGHTA, FQGNSA. The CDR3 region has the DNA TGTGCCAGCAGCCAAGCGGGGTACGCGCAGTATTTT. Amino acid sequence: CASSQAGYAQYF.

The table lists this clone with a few counts. The chain employs TRBV5-6 and TRBJ1-1; D ambiguous. From germline, CDR1 is SGHDT and CDR2 YYEEEE. The CDR3 loop spans 14 amino acids. Trimming pared 2 bases from V and 2 bases from J, leaving 10 bases between. For the CDR3, the DNA is TGTGCCAGCAGCTTCTTCGGGGTAAACACTGAAGCTTTCTTT. Its protein product is CASSFFGVNTEAFF.

A word on this clone: The same CDR3 can be traced to other DNA sequences in this sample. This sequence joins TRBV7-2 and TRBJ2-5; 7 bases are a match to TRBD1. Germline CDR1 reads SGHTA; CDR2 reads FQGNSA. J was trimmed by 1 base and V by 4 bases; bases with no gene match: 3. There are 14 residues in the CDR3. CDR3 in DNA: TGTGCCAGCAGCTCGCGGACAGGCCAAGAGACCCAGTACTTC. This sequence encodes CASSSRTGQETQYF.

This clone was recorded at least ten times. CDR3 sequence: CSGAGTVNEQFF. DNA for the CDR3: TGCAGCGGGGCTGGGACTGTCAATGAGCAGTTCTTC. The genes are TRBV29-1 and TRBJ2-1; the D gene is possibly TRBD2 (6 bases). There are 12 residues in the CDR3. Germline V gives CDR1 SQVTM, CDR2 ANQGSEA. V was shortened by 7 bases and J by 6 bases, with 13 bases between the two germline ends.

V is TRBV11-2 and J is TRBJ2-3; D perhaps matches TRBD2 (6 bases). The V gene lost 6 bases and the J gene lost 2 bases, with 15 bases spanning the gap. CDR1 is SGHAT, CDR2 FQNNGV, per germline. This CDR3 is built from 15 residues. The CDR3 bases are TGTGCCAGCAGTCGAACCGGGACTTCCACAGATACGCAGTATTTT. This encodes CASSRTGTSTDTQYF.